This T cell receptor (beta chain) appears in the sequencing data of a study of cytomegalovirus exposure and HLA in healthy donors. Study-wide background: In an early release, HLA-typed donors contributed some 82 million unique TCR sequences. Findings and caveats of the study: Several of the most significant clusters were apparently associated with common viral pathogens in a later analysis. Upon later analysis, TCR association rates were observed to vary by HLA locus, being highest for DRB1 and lowest for HLA-C. TCR beta V segments were, for the most part, productive about 87% or about 30% of the time in an earlier analysis.

Amplification used 60 Vbeta primers and 13 Jbeta primers. Clones were read by immunoSEQ multiplex PCR, and TCRdb kept only the in-frame ones, dropping some. The sample lists some 120,000 clones, 60% to 85% occurring once. Germline-derived CDR1 and CDR2 are SGHVS and FQNEAQ. The CDR3 consists of 18 residues. V lost 1 base and J lost 1; bases outside the gene matches: 12. This clone was observed a few times. The antigen is not known. Sequenced material: PBMCs. This sequence originates from a man aged 30-40 years in good health and CMV-seronegative. The chain uses TRBV7-8 and TRBJ1-2; 7 bases are shared with TRBD1. The CDR3: CASSLGQGPNNHNYGYTF. The CDR3 bases are TGTGCCAGCAGCTTAGGACAGGGCCCCAATAACCATAACTATGGCTACACCTTC. The full variable domain, its missing parts supplied by reference TRBV7-8 and TRBJ1-2, is GAGVSQSPRYKVAKRGQDVALRCDPISGHVSLFWYQQALGQGPEFLTYFQNEAQLDKSGLPSDRFFAERPEGSVSTLKIQRTQQEDSAVYLCASSLGQGPNNHNYGYTFGSGTRLTVV.